This T cell receptor beta chain was sequenced for a study of shared T cell receptors in the human thymus (dated by TCRdb to the early 2020s). Notes on the research overall: The study examined how the human thymus generates shared, self-reactive T-cell receptor alpha chains.

Library construction relied on the immunoSEQ multiplex PCR assay. TCRdb took over this immuneACCESS table, retaining in-frame rearrangements with V and J assigned. Such tables are incomplete; in checked studies, under half of the missing clones stem from an unresolved V gene, and the remainder is unexplained. This sample has 650,000 to 950,000 clones in its table, and approximately 83% of those were observed once. Roughly 0.01% of the sample comes from the top ten. Note on this clone: Its target antigen remains unknown. Per-base qualities were not stored, and no clone one base away is much larger.

Based on the germline V gene, the CDR1 and CDR2 sequences are LGHNT and FRNRAP. V is pared back by 5 bases and J by 5 bases, with 19 bases lying between the germline termini. The CDR3 contains 16 residues, cysteine and phenylalanine counted. The only DNA kept is the CDR3, 48 bases in frame from the first base. The sample was also reused in another study, on human thymus T cells. Per that second paper: The donors were immunologically healthy infants in Finland who had open corrective cardiac surgery for congenital heart defects. Thymus tissue was collected as surgical resects that were removed during corrective cardiac surgery. V and J gene segment usage appeared biased in both thymic and peripheral blood repertoires. Highly overlapping thymic TCR repertoires among unrelated individuals were reported in the related research. TCR alpha and beta repertoires from seven to nine infant thymus samples and a few related peripheral blood samples were characterized in the study. Donor ages ranging from 7 to 244 days were recorded, and six or seven male and a couple of female infants were included in the cohort. Thymocytes were mechanically released from the tissue and were stored as pellets of about 9-33 million cells at -70 degrees C. Genomic DNA was extracted from frozen cell pellets with a QIAsymphony instrument. TCRB and TCRAD loci were amplified from a standardized quantity of quality-controlled genomic DNA using the immunoSEQ multiplex PCR assay. Amplicons spanned the V(D)J region at a length sufficient to cover the CDR3 and identify V and J genes. The amplicons were sequenced on an Illumina platform via the commercial immunoSEQ service. Primer bias and sequencing errors were corrected using previously described methods, and TCRAD and TCRB definitions followed the IMGT database. Analysis of the repertoires was done with immunoSEQ Analyzer 3.0 and VDJTools and included basic statistics, V/J segment usage, diversity estimates, rarefaction and pairwise overlap. Diversity was estimated with Chao1, ChaoE, Efron-Thisted, Shannon and inverse Simpson indices, and also on datasets down-sampled to the smallest sample. Repertoire overlap was assessed by strict matching of CDR3 nucleotide sequence, V gene and J gene, and clustering was done by Jaccard-based multidimensional scaling. On average, thymus samples gave 650,000 to 1,000,000 unique TCRB clonotypes, whereas blood samples gave roughly 80,000.

The rearrangement joined TRBV12-5 to TRBJ2-1; TRBD1 is perhaps the D gene, given 6 matching bases. This sequence originates from a girl in the first two years of life with a congenital heart defect. Donor details come from another sample of the same person, matched by shared clones. The specimen was thymocytes. The CDR3 protein: CASGGPRTDLNNEQFF. The DNA is TGTGCTAGTGGTGGCCCCAGGACAGATCTGAACAATGAGCAGTTCTTC.